This T cell receptor beta chain comes out of a study of cytomegalovirus exposure and HLA in healthy donors (dated by TCRdb to about 2017). In terms of the full investigation: A later analysis indicated that the 120 or so validation repertoires were generated on the platform also employed for the 720 or so repertoires of the first cohort. To predict cytomegalovirus infection status, the study brought together high-throughput TCR immunosequencing, statistical association of individual TCRs with disease status, and machine learning. The study aimed to test whether signatures of past pathogen exposure could be identified by cataloging public T cell receptors. Along with the approximately 700-subject first cohort, a separate validation cohort of over 90 different subjects was used.

Library prep was done by the immunoSEQ multiplex PCR assay. The original pipeline was this. A statistical classification framework was built to diagnose cytomegalovirus status from the catalog of TCR beta chain sequences. This is the immuneACCESS table as TCRdb keeps it, with only in-frame sequences that have V and J called. A part of the clones is gone; compared with another copy, unresolved V genes explain less than half, and the rest is unexplained. From that table come the V and J calls and clone size; the DNA was used to work out D and trimming. The sample table contains over 90,000 clones; only one count was recorded for about 95% of them. Roughly 0.9% of the sample lies in the top ten. The CDR3 contains 14 residues, cysteine and phenylalanine counted. The read is trimmed to its CDR3 DNA, 42 bases read in frame from base 1. The germline V gene yields SGHRS for CDR1 and YFSETQ for CDR2. From V the trimming removes 4 bases and from J it removes 4 bases, while the gene matches leave 5 bases of the junction unaccounted for.

Separate from the roughly 700-subject first cohort, the validation cohort of 90 to 150 subjects was the group to which the donors belonged. A remark on this clone: This receptor's antigen is unknown. Base qualities are not recorded, but no much larger clone differs from it by a single base.

Overall study outcomes, separate from this receptor: In vitro tests confirmed that three of the cytomegalovirus-associated TCR beta chains recognize cytomegalovirus antigens. Most TCR sequences were seen in very few donors, while some public TCRs were found in many individuals. In a later analysis, TCRs clustered in the first cohort were found to also tend to co-occur in the roughly 120 validation repertoires, with 90% to 95% of cluster scores above 0. The authors suggested that the approach could potentially be generalized to other disease states and immunological phenotypes. The study gave a list of under 200 TCR beta chains associated with cytomegalovirus. Cytomegalovirus status was reported to be diagnosed by the classifier with high specificity and sensitivity in both the original and validation cohorts. The validation cohort had no HLA typing available for a later analysis, so co-occurrence within that cohort was assessed over all 120 or so repertoires.

Material for sequencing was PBMCs. The receptor chain draws on TRBV5-1 and TRBJ2-7; 10 nucleotides in the junction match TRBD1. This TCR was sampled from a woman under 30 in good health and CMV-seronegative. The CDR3 has the sequence CASSPDRGGYEQYF. The nucleotide sequence is given as TGCGCCAGCAGCCCGGACAGGGGGGGTTACGAGCAGTACTTC. The reference TRBV5-1 and TRBJ2-7 proteins fill in what lies around the CDR3, so the full variable domain reads KAGVTQTPRYLIKTRGQQVTLSCSPISGHRSVSWYQQTPGQGLQFLFEYFSETQRNKGNFPGRFSGRQFSNSRSEMNVSTLELGDSALYLCASSPDRGGYEQYFGPGTRLTVT.